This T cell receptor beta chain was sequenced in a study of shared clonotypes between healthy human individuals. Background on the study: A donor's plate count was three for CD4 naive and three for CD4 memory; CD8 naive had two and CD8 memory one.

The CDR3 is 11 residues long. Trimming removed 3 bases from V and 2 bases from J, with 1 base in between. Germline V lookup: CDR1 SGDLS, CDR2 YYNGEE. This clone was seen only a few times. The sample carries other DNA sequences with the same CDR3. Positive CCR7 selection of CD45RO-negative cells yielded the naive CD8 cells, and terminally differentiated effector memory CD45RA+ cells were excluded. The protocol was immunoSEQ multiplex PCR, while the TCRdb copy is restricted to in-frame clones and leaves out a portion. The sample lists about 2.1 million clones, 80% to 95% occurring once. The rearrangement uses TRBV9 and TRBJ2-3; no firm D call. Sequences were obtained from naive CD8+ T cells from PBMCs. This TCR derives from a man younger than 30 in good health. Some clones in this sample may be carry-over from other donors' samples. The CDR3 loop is CASSATDTQYF. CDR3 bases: TGTGCCAGCAGCGCCACAGATACGCAGTATTTT.